Listed below are T cell receptor beta chains from one sample, sequenced in a study of CD8+CD57+ T cells in acquired aplastic anemia. MiXCR, run by TCRdb on the reads, gives a single entry per CDR3 protein. The data show some 220,000 distinct CDR3 sequences, about a third seen once. Sequencing input: sorted CD4+, CD8+, or CD8+CD57+ T cells (not recorded which) from PBMCs. Receptors originate from a human donor in good health, serving as a control. CDR3s include the opening cysteine and the closing phenylalanine or tryptophan. D genes are given only for firm matches. Expanded clones get a size class; other rows say once, few or many, or leave the size out.

TRBV7-8	-	TRBJ1-1	many	TGTGCCAGCAGCTTACCCTATATCAGGGACGGCACTGAAGCTTTCTTT	CASSLPYIRDGTEAFF
TRBV10-3	-	TRBJ1-6	many	TGTGCCATCAGTGAGCCGATGAAGAATTCACCCCTCCACTTT	CAISEPMKNSPLHF
TRBV2	-	TRBJ2-7	many	TGTGCCAGTAGGGGGGACTACTCCTACGAGCAGTACTTC	CASRGDYSYEQYF
TRBV25-1	-	TRBJ2-1	-	TGTGCCTGGAGTCCCCTTTATGGGGGCCACTACAATGAGCAGTTCTTC	CAWSPLYGGHYNEQFF
TRBV9	-	TRBJ1-1	many	TGTGCCAGCAGCGGATCACGACACCAGAACACTGAAGCTTTCTTT	CASSGSRHQNTEAFF
TRBV2	TRBD1	TRBJ1-2	-	TGTGCCAGCCGAGAACAGGGGGGCGACTATGGCTACACCTTC	CASREQGGDYGYTF
TRBV27	-	TRBJ1-6	many	TGTGCCAGCAGTCCAGGGCGTACACCCCTCCACTTT	CASSPGRTPLHF
TRBV20-1	TRBD2	TRBJ2-5	-	TGCAGTGCTAGAGAATACGGGAGGGCGGCGTTGGAGACCCAGTACTTC	CSAREYGRAALETQYF
TRBV10-3	-	TRBJ1-1	-	TGTGCCATCAGGGGGGGGGACACTGAAGCTTTCTTT	CAIRGGDTEAFF
TRBV6-1	-	TRBJ2-3	few	TGTGCCAGCAGATTTCTGGGGAATACGCAGTATTTT	CASRFLGNTQYF
TRBV27	-	TRBJ1-2	few	TGTGCCAGCAGTCAGCAGGCCCCCCACTATGGCTACACCTTC	CASSQQAPHYGYTF
TRBV10-3	-	TRBJ1-1	-	TGTGCCATCAGTTTATCGGTGACTAACACTGAAGCTTTCTTT	CAISLSVTNTEAFF
TRBV10-3	TRBD2	TRBJ2-3	-	TGTGCCACCGGGACTAGCGGGGCAGATACGCAGTATTTT	CATGTSGADTQYF
TRBV6-1	-	TRBJ2-1	few	TGTGCCAGCAGTAGTCTCCTCGGCCCCTACAATGAGCAGTTCTTC	CASSSLLGPYNEQFF